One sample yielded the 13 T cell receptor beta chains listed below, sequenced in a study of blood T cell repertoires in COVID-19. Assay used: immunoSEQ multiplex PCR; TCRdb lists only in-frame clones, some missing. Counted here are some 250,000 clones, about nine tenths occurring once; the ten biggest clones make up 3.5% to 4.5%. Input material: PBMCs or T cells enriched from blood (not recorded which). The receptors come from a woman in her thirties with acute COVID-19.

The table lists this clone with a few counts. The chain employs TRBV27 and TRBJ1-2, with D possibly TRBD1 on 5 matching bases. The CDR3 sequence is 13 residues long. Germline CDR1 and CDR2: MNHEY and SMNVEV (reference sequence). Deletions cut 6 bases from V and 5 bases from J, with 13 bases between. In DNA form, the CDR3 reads TGTGCCAGCAGATATACTGGGGCTTATGGCTACACCTTC. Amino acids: CASRYTGAYGYTF.

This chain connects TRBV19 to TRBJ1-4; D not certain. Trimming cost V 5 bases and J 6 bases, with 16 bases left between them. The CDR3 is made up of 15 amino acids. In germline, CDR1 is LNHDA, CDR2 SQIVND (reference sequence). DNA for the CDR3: TGTGCCAGTAGTCCTCGGGGAAGGCGCCATGAAAAACTGTTTTTT. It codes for CASSPRGRRHEKLFF. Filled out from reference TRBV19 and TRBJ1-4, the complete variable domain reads DGGITQSPKYLFRKEGQNVTLSCEQNLNHDAMYWYRQDPGQGLRLIYYSQIVNDFQKGDIAEGYSVSREKKESFPLTVTSAQKNPTAFYLCASSPRGRRHEKLFFGSGTQLSVL.

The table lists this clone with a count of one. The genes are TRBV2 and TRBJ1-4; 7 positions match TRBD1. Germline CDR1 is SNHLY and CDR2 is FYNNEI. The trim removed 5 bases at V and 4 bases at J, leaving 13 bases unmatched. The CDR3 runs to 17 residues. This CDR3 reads CASSLEQGGFDNEKLFF. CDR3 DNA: TGTGCCAGCAGTCTCGAGCAGGGGGGTTTCGATAATGAAAAACTGTTTTTT.

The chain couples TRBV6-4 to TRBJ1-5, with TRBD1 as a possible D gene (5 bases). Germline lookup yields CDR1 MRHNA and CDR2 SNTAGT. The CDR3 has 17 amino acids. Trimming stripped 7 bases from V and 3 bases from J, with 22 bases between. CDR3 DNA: TGTGCCAGCAAAGGGGCGGCCCCTGGGAAACCCAATCAGCCCCAGCATTTT. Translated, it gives CASKGAAPGKPNQPQHF.

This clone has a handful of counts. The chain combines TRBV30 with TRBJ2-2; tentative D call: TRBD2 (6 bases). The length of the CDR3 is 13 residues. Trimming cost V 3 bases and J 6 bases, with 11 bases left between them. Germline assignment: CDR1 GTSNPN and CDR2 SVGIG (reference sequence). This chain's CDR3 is CAWRGTGAGELFF. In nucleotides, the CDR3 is TGTGCCTGGAGAGGGACTGGGGCCGGGGAGCTGTTTTTT.

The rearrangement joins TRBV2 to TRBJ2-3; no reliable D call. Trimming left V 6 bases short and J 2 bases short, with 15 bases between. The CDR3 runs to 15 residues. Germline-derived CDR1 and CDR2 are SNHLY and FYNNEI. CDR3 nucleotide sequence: TGTGCCAGCAGCCATCCAAGCGTTTACACAGATACGCAGTATTTT. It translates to CASSHPSVYTDTQYF. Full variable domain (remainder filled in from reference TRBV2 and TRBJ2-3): EPEVTQTPSHQVTQMGQEVILRCVPISNHLYFYWYRQILGQKVEFLVSFYNNEISEKSEIFDDQFSVERPDGSNFTLKIRSTKLEDSAMYFCASSHPSVYTDTQYFGPGTRLTVL.

The CDR3 here is CAKRGDDGYTF. For the CDR3, the DNA is TGTGCGAAAAGGGGTGATGATGGCTACACCTTC. V and J are TRBV28 and TRBJ1-2; tentative D call: TRBD1 (5 bases). The CDR3 has 11 residues. Looked up from germline, CDR1 is MDHEN and CDR2 is SYDVKM.

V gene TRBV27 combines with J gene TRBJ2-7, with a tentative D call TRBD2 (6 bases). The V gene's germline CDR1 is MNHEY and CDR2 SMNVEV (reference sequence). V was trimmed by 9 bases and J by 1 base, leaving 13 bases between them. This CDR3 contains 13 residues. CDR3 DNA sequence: TGTGCCAGTGGGTTGGGGGGATCCTACGAGCAGTACTTC. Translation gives CASGLGGSYEQYF.

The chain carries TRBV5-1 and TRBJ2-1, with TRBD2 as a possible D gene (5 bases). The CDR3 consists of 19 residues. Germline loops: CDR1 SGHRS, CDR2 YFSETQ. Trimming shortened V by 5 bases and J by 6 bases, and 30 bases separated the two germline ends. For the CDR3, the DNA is TGCGCCAGCAGACTACGGTCGGTTACGGGGAGTCAGTGGACCAATGAGCAGTTCTTC. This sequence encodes CASRLRSVTGSQWTNEQFF.

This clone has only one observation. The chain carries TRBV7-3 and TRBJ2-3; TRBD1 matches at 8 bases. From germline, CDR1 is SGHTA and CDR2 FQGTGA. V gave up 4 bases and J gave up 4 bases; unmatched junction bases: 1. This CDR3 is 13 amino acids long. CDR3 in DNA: TGTGCCAGCAGCTGGGGACAGGCAGATACGCAGTATTTT. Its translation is CASSWGQADTQYF.

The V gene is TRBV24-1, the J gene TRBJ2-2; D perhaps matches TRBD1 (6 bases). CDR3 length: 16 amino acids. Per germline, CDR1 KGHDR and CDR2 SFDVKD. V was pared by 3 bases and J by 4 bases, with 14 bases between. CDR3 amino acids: CATSDQTGPGTGELFF. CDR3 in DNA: TGTGCCACCAGTGATCAGACAGGACCCGGCACCGGGGAGCTGTTTTTT.

Written as DNA, the CDR3 is TGCGCCAGCAGCCAAGCAGCGGGGTATGGCTACACCTTC. This sequence encodes CASSQAAGYGYTF. The chain is built from TRBV4-1 and TRBJ1-2; unclear D gene. V dropped 1 base and J dropped 5 bases, with 8 bases sitting between them. There are 13 residues in the CDR3. Germline values: CDR1 MGHRA, CDR2 YSYEKL.

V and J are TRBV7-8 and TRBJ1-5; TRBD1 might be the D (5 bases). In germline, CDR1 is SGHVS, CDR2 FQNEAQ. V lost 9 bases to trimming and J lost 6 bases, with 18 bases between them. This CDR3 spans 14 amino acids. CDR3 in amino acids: CASKTGGVGQPQHF. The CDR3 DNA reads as TGTGCCAGTAAGACTGGGGGGGTGGGTCAGCCCCAGCATTTT.